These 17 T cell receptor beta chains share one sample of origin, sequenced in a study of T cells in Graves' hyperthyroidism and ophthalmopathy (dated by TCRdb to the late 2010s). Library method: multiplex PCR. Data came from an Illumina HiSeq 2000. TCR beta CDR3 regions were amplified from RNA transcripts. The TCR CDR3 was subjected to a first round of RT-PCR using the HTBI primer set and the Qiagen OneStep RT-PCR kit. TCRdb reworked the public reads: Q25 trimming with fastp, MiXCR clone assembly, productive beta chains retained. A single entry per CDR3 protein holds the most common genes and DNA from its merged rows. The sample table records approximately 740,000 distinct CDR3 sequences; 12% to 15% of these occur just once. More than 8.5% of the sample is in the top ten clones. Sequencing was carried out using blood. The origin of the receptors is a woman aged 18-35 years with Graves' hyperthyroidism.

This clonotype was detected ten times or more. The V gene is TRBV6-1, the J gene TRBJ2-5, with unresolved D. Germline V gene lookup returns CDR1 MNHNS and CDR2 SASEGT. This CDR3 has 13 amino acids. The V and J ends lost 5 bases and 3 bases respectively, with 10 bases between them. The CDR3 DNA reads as TGTGCCAGCAGTTCGACTTATAAAGAGACCCAGTACTTC. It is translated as CASSSTYKETQYF.

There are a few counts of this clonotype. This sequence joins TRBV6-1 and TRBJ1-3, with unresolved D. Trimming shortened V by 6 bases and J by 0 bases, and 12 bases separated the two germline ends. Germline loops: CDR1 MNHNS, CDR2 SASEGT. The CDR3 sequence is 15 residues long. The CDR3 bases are TGTGCCAGCAGCCCTACCTGGGGCTCTGGAAACACCATATATTTT. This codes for CASSPTWGSGNTIYF.

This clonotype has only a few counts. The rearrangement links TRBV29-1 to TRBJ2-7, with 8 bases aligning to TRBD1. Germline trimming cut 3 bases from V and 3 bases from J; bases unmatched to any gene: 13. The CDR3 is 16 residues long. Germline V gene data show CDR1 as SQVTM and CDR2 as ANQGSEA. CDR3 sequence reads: CSVEALGGTGIYEQYF. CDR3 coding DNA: TGCAGCGTTGAGGCCCTCGGCGGGACAGGAATCTACGAGCAGTACTTC.

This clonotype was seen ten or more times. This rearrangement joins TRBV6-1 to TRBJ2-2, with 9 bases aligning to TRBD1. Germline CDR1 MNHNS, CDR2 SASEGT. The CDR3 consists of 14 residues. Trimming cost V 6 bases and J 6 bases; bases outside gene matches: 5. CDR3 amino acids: CASRDRGRAGELFF. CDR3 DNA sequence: TGTGCCAGCAGGGACAGGGGCCGGGCCGGGGAGCTGTTTTTT.

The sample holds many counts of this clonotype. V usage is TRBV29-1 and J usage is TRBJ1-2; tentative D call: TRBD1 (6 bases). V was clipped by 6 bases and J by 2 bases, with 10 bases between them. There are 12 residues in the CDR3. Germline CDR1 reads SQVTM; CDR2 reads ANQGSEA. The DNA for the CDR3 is TGCAGCGTCGACAGGTTGAACTATGGCTACACCTTC. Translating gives CSVDRLNYGYTF.

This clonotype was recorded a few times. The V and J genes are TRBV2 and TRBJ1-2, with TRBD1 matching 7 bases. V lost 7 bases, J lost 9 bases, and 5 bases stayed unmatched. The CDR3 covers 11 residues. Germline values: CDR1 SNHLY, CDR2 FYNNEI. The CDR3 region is CASTGDSSYTF. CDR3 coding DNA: TGTGCCAGCACCGGGGACAGTAGCTACACCTTC.

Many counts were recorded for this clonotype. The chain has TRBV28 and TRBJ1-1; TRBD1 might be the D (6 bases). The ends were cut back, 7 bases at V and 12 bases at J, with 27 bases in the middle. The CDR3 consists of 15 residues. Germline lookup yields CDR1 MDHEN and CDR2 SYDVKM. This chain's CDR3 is CASNYPGLQGGDSFF. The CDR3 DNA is TGTGCCAGCAATTACCCAGGTCTCCAAGGGGGGGACTCTTTCTTT.

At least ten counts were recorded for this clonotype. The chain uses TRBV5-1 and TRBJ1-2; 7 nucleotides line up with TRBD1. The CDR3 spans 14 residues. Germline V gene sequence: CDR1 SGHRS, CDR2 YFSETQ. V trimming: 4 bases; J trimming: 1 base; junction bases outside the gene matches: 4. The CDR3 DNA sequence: TGCGCCAGCAGCGCTACAGGGGATAACTATGGCTACACCTTC. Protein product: CASSATGDNYGYTF.

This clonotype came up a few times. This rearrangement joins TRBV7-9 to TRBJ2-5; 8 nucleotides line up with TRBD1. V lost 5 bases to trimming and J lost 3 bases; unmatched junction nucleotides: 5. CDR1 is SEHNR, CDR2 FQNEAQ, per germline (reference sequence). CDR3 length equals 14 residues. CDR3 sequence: CASSKDRAEETQYF. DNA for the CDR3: TGTGCCAGCAGCAAGGACAGGGCGGAAGAGACCCAGTACTTC.

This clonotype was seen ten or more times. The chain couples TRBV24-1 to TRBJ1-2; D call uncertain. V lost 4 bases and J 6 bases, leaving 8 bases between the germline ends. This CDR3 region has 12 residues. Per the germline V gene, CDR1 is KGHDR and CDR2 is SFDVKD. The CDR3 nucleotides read TGTGCCACCAGTGACAGAGACGATGGCTACACCTTC. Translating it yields CATSDRDDGYTF.

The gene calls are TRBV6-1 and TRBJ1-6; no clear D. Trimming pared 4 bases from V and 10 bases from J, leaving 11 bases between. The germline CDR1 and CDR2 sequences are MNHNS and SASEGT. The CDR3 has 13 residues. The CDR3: CASSGREGSPLHF. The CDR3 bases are TGTGCCAGCAGTGGGAGGGAAGGATCACCCCTCCACTTT.

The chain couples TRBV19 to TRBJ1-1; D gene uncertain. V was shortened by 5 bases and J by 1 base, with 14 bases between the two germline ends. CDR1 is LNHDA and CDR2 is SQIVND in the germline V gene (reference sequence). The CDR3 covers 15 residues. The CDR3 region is CASSVSPLENTEAFF. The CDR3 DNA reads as TGTGCCAGTAGTGTGTCTCCCCTCGAGAACACTGAAGCTTTCTTT. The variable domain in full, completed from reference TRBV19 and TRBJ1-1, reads DGGITQSPKYLFRKEGQNVTLSCEQNLNHDAMYWYRQDPGQGLRLIYYSQIVNDFQKGDIAEGYSVSREKKESFPLTVTSAQKNPTAFYLCASSVSPLENTEAFFGQGTRLTVV.

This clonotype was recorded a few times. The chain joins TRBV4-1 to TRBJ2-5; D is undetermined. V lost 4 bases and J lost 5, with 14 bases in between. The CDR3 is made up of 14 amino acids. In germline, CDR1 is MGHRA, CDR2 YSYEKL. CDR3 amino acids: CASSPAYREETQYF. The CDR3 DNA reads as TGCGCCAGCAGCCCTGCCTACAGAGAGGAGACCCAGTACTTC.

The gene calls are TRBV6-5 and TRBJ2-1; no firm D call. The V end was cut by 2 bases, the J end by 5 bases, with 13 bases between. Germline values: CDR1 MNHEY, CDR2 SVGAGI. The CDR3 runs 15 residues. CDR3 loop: CASSYRNSPNNEQFF. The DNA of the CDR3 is TGTGCCAGCAGTTACCGGAACAGCCCAAACAATGAGCAGTTCTTC.

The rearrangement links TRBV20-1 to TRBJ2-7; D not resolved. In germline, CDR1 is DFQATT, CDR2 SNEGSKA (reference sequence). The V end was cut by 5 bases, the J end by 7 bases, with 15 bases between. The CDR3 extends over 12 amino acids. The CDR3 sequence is CSAPKPMLEQYF. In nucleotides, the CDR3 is TGCAGTGCTCCCAAGCCCATGTTGGAGCAGTACTTC.

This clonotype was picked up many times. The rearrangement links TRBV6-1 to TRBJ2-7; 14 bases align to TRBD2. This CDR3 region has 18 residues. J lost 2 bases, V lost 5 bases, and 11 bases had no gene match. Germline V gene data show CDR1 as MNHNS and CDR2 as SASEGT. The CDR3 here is CASSSVPGLAGDPYEQYF. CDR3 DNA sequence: TGTGCCAGCAGTTCGGTCCCGGGACTAGCGGGAGACCCCTACGAGCAGTACTTC.

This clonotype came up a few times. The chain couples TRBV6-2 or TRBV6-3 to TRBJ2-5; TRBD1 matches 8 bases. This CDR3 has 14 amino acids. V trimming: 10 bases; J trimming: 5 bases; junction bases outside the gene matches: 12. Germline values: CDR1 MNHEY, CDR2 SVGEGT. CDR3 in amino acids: CATGVRQGRETQYF. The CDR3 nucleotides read TGTGCCACCGGGGTCAGACAGGGGCGGGAGACCCAGTACTTC.